Listed below are T cell receptor beta chains from one sample, sequenced in a study of cytomegalovirus exposure and HLA in healthy donors. The data were produced by immunoSEQ multiplex PCR, yet TCRdb's version contains in-frame clones alone and is incomplete. This table holds 87,000 or so clones, about 75% found once. Sequenced: PBMCs. Source of these receptors: a woman aged 40 to 50 in good health and CMV-seronegative. CDR3s include the opening cysteine and the closing phenylalanine or tryptophan. The order of the fields is D gene, J gene, clone size, V gene, CDR3 protein, CDR3 DNA. D genes are given only for firm matches. The size entry is marked missing in some rows and otherwise reads once, few, many or a size class.

NA	TRBJ1-1	NA	TRBV7-6	CASSHGGIEAFF	TGTGCCAGCTCCCACGGGGGGATTGAAGCTTTCTTT
TRBD1	TRBJ1-4	NA	TRBV11-2	CASSPDRINEKLFF	TGTGCCAGCAGCCCGGACAGGATTAATGAAAAACTGTTTTTT
TRBD1	TRBJ1-1	NA	TRBV4-2	CASSQPKTGMNTEAFF	TGTGCCAGCAGCCAGCCCAAGACAGGGATGAACACTGAAGCTTTCTTT
TRBD1	TRBJ2-7	few	TRBV2	CASSRDRYSYEQYF	TGTGCCAGCAGTAGGGACAGATACTCCTACGAGCAGTACTTC
NA	TRBJ1-2	NA	TRBV6-1	CASSEATAYGYTF	TGTGCCAGCAGTGAAGCGACAGCCTATGGCTACACCTTC
NA	TRBJ1-2	once	TRBV5-1	CASSLLGPNDGYTF	TGCGCCAGCAGCTTGTTGGGCCCGAACGATGGCTACACCTTC
NA	TRBJ1-1	few	TRBV4-3	CASSLQVNTEAFF	TGCGCCAGCAGCTTACAGGTGAACACTGAAGCTTTCTTT
NA	TRBJ1-2	NA	TRBV27	CASSLKQISNYGYTF	TGTGCCAGCAGTTTAAAACAAATCTCTAACTATGGCTACACCTTC
NA	TRBJ1-1	NA	TRBV7-2	CASSLAGQGTEAFF	TGTGCCAGCAGCTTAGCGGGTCAGGGCACTGAAGCTTTCTTT
NA	TRBJ1-1	NA	TRBV6-5	CASSGQWSTEAFF	TGTGCCAGCAGCGGACAGTGGTCCACTGAAGCTTTCTTT
NA	TRBJ1-1	NA	TRBV25-1	CASSLLNTEAFF	TGTGCCAGCAGCCTACTGAACACTGAAGCTTTCTTT
NA	TRBJ1-2	NA	TRBV7-8	CASSPLDPFTDYGYTF	TGTGCCAGCAGCCCCCTCGACCCTTTCACAGACTATGGCTACACCTTC
TRBD2	TRBJ2-7	NA	TRBV5-1	CASSPGTSARYEQYF	TGCGCCAGCAGCCCTGGGACTAGCGCCCGCTACGAGCAGTACTTC
NA	TRBJ1-4	NA	TRBV6-1	CASRAGNTNEKLFF	TGTGCCAGCAGGGCCGGGAATACTAATGAAAAACTGTTTTTT
TRBD1	TRBJ1-1	NA	TRBV19	CASSRGQGKMNTEAFF	TGTGCCAGTAGTCGTGGACAGGGGAAGATGAACACTGAAGCTTTCTTT
TRBD2	TRBJ2-1	NA	TRBV6-5	CASGGLGGDEQFF	TGTGCCAGCGGGGGACTAGGAGGCGATGAGCAGTTCTTC
NA	TRBJ1-2	NA	TRBV7-2	CASSSTRGSGYTF	TGTGCCAGCAGCTCCACCCGGGGGAGCGGCTACACCTTC
TRBD1	TRBJ2-7	NA	TRBV7-2	CASSLQGTGTKQYF	TGTGCCAGCAGCCTTCAAGGGACAGGGACGAAGCAGTACTTC
TRBD1	TRBJ1-6	few	TRBV11-2	CASSSTRGPGQAAHSPLHF	TGTGCCAGCAGCTCCACCAGGGGACCGGGACAGGCCGCACATTCACCCCTCCACTTT
NA	TRBJ1-4	NA	TRBV10-1	CARTGGGEKLFF	TGCGCCAGAACAGGAGGAGGGGAAAAACTGTTTTTT
NA	TRBJ2-3	once	TRBV15	CATSRPGEPITDTQYF	TGTGCCACCAGCAGACCAGGGGAACCTATCACAGATACGCAGTATTTT
NA	TRBJ2-2	NA	TRBV7-2	CASSPVGGAAGELFF	TGTGCCAGCAGCCCCGTAGGGGGGGCCGCCGGGGAGCTGTTTTTT
TRBD2	TRBJ2-1	NA	TRBV7-2	CASSWRGGDYNEQFF	TGTGCCAGCAGCTGGCGGGGGGGCGACTACAATGAGCAGTTCTTC
NA	TRBJ2-7	NA	TRBV28	CASRQGSSPYEQYF	TGTGCCAGCAGACAGGGCTCCAGCCCCTACGAGCAGTACTTC
NA	TRBJ1-6	NA	TRBV27	CASRPTGSSYNSPLHF	TGTGCCAGCAGGCCGACGGGAAGCTCCTATAATTCACCCCTCCACTTT
NA	TRBJ2-7	NA	TRBV7-9	CASSSPGDYEQYF	TGTGCCAGCAGCTCTCCTGGAGACTACGAGCAGTACTTC
TRBD1	TRBJ1-2	NA	TRBV18	CASSPGQGWYGYTF	TGTGCCAGCTCACCGGGACAGGGATGGTATGGCTACACCTTC